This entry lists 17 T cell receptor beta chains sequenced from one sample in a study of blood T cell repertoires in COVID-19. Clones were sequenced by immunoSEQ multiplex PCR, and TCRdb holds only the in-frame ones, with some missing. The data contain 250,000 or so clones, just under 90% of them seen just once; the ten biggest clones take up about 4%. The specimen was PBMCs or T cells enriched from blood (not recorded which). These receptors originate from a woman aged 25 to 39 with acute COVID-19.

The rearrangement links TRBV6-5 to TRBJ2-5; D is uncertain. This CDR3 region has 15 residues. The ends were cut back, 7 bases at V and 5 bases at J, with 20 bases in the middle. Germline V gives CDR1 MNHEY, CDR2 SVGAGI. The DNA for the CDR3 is TGTGCCAGCAAAACCTTAGACAAATCGTGGGAGACCCAGTACTTC. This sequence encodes CASKTLDKSWETQYF.

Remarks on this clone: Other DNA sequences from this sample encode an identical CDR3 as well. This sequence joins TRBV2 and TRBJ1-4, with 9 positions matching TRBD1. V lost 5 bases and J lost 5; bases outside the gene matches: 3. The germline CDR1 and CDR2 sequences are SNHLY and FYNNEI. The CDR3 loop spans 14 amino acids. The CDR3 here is CASSMDRGNEKLFF. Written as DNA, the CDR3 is TGTGCCAGCAGTATGGACAGGGGAAATGAAAAACTGTTTTTT. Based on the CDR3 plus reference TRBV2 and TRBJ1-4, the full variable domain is EPEVTQTPSHQVTQMGQEVILRCVPISNHLYFYWYRQILGQKVEFLVSFYNNEISEKSEIFDDQFSVERPDGSNFTLKIRSTKLEDSAMYFCASSMDRGNEKLFFGSGTQLSVL.

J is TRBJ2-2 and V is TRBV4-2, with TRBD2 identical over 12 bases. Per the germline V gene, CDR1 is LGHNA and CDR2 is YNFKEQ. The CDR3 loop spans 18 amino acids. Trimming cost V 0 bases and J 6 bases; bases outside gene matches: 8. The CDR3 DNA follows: TGTGCCAGCAGCCAAGACCGACTAGCGGGAGTGGGCGCCGGGGAGCTGTTTTTT. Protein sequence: CASSQDRLAGVGAGELFF.

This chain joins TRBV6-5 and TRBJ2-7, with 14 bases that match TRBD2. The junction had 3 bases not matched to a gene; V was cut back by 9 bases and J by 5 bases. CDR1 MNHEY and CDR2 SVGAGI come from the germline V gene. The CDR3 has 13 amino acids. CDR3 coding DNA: TGTGCCAGTGGACTAGCGGGAGGAAACGAGCAGTACTTC. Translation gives CASGLAGGNEQYF.

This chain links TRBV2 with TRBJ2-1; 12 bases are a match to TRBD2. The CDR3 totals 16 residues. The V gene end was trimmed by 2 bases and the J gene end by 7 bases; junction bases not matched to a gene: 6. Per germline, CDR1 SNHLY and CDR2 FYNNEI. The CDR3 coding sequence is TGTGCCAGCAGTGAAATTTTGACTAGCGGGAGTAATGAGCAGTTCTTC. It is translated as CASSEILTSGSNEQFF.

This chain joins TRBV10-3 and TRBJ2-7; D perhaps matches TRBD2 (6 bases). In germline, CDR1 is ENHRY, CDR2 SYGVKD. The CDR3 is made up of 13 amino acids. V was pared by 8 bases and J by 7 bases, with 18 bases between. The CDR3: CAIASGVGGEQYF. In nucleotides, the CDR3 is TGTGCCATCGCCAGTGGGGTGGGGGGAGAGCAGTACTTC.

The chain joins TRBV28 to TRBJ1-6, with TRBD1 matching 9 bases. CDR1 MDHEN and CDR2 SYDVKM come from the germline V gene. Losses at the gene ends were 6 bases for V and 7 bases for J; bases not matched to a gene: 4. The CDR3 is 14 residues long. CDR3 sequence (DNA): TGTGCCAGCAGCCTGGGACAGGGAAATTCACCCCTCCACTTT. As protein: CASSLGQGNSPLHF.

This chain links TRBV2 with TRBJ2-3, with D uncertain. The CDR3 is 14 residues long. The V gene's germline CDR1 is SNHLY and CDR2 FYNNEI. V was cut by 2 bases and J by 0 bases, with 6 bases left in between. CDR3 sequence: CASSESVSTDTQYF. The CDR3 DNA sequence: TGTGCCAGCAGTGAATCAGTGAGCACAGATACGCAGTATTTT.

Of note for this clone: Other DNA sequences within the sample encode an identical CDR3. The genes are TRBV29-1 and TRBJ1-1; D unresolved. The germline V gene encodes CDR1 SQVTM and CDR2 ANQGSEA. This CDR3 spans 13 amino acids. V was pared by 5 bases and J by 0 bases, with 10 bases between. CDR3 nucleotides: TGCAGCGTTCGTGGGAGGATGAACACTGAAGCTTTCTTT. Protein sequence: CSVRGRMNTEAFF.

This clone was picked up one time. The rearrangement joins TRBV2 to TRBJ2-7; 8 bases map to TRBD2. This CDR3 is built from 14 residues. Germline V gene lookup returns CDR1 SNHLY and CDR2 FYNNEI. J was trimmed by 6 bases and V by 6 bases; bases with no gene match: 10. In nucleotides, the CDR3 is TGTGCCAGCAGAGAGCGGGAGTTCCTTCGCGAGCAGTACTTC. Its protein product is CASREREFLREQYF.

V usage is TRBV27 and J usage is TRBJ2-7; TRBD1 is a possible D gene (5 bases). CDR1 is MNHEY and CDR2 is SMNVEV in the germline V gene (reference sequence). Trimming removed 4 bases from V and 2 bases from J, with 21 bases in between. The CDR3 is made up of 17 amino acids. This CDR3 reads CASSSQAAVTEAYEQYF. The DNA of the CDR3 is TGTGCCAGCAGTTCACAGGCGGCCGTGACCGAGGCCTACGAGCAGTACTTC.

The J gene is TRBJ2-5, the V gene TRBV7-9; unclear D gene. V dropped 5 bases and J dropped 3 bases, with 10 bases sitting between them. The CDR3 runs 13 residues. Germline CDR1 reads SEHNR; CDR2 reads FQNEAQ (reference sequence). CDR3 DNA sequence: TGTGCCAGCAGCCGGAACAGAGAAGAGACCCAGTACTTC. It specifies CASSRNREETQYF.

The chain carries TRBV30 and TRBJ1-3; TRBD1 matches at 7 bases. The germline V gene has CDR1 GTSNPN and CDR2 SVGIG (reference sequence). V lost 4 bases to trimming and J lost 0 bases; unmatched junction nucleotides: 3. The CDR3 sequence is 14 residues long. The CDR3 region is CAWNRGPSGNTIYF. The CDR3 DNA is TGTGCCTGGAACAGGGGCCCCTCTGGAAACACCATATATTTT. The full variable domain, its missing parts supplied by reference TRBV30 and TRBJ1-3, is SQTIHQWPATLVQPVGSPLSLECTVEGTSNPNLYWYRQAAGRGLQLLFYSVGIGQISSEVPQNLSASRPQDRQFILSSKKLLLSDSGFYLCAWNRGPSGNTIYFGEGSWLTVV.

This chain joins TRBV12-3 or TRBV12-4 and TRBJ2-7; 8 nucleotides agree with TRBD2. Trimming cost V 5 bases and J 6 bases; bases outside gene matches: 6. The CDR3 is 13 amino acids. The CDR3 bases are TGTGCCAGCAGTCCCCGGGAGGGGTCCGAGCAGTACTTC. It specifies CASSPREGSEQYF.

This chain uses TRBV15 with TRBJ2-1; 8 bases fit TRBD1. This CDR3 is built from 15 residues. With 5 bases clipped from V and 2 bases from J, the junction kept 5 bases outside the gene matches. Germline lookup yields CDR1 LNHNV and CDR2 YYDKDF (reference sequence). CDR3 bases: TGTGCCACCAGCCTAGACAGGGGCGCCTACAATGAGCAGTTCTTC. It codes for CATSLDRGAYNEQFF.

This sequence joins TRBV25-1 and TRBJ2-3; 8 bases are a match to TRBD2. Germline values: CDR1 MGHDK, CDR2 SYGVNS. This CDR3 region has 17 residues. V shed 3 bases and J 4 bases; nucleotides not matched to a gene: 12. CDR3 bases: TGTGCCAGCAGTGACACTACGCTCGGGGGGGGCGCAGATACGCAGTATTTT. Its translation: CASSDTTLGGGADTQYF.

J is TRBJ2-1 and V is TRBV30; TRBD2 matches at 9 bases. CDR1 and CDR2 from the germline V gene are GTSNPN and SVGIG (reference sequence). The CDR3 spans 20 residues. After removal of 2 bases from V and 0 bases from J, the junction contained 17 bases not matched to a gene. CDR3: CAWSSIRLAGAPSSYNEQFF. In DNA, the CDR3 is TGTGCCTGGAGTTCCATTCGATTAGCGGGAGCCCCGAGCTCCTACAATGAGCAGTTCTTC.